This T cell receptor beta chain was identified in a study of cytomegalovirus exposure and HLA in healthy donors. Primers included in the PCR were 60 Vbeta and 13 Jbeta primers. Repertoires were generated with immunoSEQ multiplex PCR, while TCRdb's copy carries only in-frame clones and drops some. The data show around 130,000 clones, around 72% seen once. The trim removed 5 bases at V and 2 bases at J, leaving 6 bases unmatched. There are 14 residues in the CDR3. Germline CDR1 and CDR2: SGHAT and FQNNGV. The sample comprised PBMCs. The chain joins TRBV11-2 to TRBJ2-7; 7 bases are a match to TRBD1. The sequence derives from a woman aged 40 to 50 in good health and CMV-seronegative. DNA for the CDR3: TGTGCCAGCAGCCCAAGGGACAGCACCTACGAGCAGTACTTC. Amino acid sequence: CASSPRDSTYEQYF.